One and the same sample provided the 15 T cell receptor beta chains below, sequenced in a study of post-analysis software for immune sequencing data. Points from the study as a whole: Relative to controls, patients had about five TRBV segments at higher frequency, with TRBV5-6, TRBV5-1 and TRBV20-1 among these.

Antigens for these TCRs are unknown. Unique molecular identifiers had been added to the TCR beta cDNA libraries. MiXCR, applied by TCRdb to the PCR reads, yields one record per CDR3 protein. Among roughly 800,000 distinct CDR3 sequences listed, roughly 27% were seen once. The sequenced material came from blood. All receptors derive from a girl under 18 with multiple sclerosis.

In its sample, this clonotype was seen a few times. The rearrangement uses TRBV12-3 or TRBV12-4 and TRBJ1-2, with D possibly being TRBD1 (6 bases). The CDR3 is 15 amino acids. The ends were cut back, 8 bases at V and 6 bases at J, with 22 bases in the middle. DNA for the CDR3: TGTGCCAGCCTTAGCGCAACAGGGACACGGCATGGCTACACCTTC. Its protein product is CASLSATGTRHGYTF.

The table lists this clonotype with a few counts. Here the CDR3 reads CSARDPTDPGDTQYF. CDR3 nucleotides: TGCAGTGCTAGAGATCCGACGGACCCCGGAGATACGCAGTATTTT. The V gene is TRBV20-1, the J gene TRBJ2-3; no definite D call. The CDR3 loop spans 15 amino acids. V lost 0 bases to trimming and J lost 5 bases, with 15 bases between them. Germline CDR1 DFQATT, CDR2 SNEGSKA (reference sequence).

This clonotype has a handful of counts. CDR3 amino acids: CASSMGPSYNEQFF. The DNA of the CDR3 is TGCGCCAGCAGCATGGGACCGTCCTACAATGAGCAGTTCTTC. The chain is built from TRBV5-1 and TRBJ2-1; D may be TRBD1 or TRBD2 (5 bases each). The CDR3 covers 14 residues. Germline-derived CDR1 and CDR2 are SGHRS and YFSETQ. V was cut by 4 bases and J by 1 base, with 9 bases left in between.

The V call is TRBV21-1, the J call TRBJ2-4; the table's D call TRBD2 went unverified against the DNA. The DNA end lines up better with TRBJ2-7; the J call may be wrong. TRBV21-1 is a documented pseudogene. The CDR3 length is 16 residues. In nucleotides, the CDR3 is TGTGCCAGCAGAAGAAGAGAGCGGCGTCTTCCCTACGAGCAGTACTTC. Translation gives CASRRRERRLPYEQYF.

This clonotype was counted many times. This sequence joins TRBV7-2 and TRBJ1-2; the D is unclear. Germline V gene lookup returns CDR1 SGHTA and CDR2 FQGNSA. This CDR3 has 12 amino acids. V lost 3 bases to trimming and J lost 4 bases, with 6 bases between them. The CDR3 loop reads CASSFRGYGYTF. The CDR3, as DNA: TGTGCCAGCAGCTTCCGGGGCTATGGCTACACCTTC.

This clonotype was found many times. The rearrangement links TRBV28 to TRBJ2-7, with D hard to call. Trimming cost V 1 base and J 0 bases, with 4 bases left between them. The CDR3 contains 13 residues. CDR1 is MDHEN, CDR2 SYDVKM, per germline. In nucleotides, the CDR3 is TGTGCCAGCAGTTTATCTAACTCCTACGAGCAGTACTTC. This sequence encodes CASSLSNSYEQYF.

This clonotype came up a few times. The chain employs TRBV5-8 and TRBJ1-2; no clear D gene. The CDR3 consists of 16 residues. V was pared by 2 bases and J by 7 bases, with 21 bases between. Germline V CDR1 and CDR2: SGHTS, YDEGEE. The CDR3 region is CASSFGPSFFVGGYTF. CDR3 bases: TGTGCCAGCAGCTTCGGACCGAGCTTTTTTGTGGGTGGCTACACCTTC. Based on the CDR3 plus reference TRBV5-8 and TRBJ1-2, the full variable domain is EAGVTQSPTHLIKTRGQQATLRCSPISGHTSVYWYQQALGLGLQFLLWYDEGEERNRGNFPPRFSGRQFPNYSSELNVNALELEDSALYLCASSFGPSFFVGGYTFGSGTRLTVV.

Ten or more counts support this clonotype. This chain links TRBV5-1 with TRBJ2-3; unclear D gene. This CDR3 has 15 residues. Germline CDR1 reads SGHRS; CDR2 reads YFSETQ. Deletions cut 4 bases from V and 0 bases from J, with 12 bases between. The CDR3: CASSPDGSSTDTQYF. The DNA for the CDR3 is TGCGCCAGCAGCCCGGACGGATCTAGCACAGATACGCAGTATTTT. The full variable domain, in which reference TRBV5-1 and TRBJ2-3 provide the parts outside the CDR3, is KAGVTQTPRYLIKTRGQQVTLSCSPISGHRSVSWYQQTPGQGLQFLFEYFSETQRNKGNFPGRFSGRQFSNSRSEMNVSTLELGDSALYLCASSPDGSSTDTQYFGPGTRLTVL.

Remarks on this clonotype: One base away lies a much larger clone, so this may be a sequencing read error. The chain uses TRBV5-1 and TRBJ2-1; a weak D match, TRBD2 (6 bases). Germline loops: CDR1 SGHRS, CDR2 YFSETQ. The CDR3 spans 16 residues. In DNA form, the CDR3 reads TGCGCCAGCAGCCTCACTCGGACTATGCCTTACAAGGAGCAGTTCTTC. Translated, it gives CASSLTRTMPYKEQFF.

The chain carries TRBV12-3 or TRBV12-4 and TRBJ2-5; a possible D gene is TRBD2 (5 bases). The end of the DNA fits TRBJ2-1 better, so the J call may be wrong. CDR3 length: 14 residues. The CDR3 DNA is TGTGCCAGCAGTTTAAGGAGGTCTTCGGAGACCCAGTTCTTC. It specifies CASSLRRSSETQFF.

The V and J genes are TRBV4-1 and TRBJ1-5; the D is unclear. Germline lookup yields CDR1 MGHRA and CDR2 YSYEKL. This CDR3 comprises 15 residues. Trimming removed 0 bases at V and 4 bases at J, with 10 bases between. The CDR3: CASSQERTGNQPQHF. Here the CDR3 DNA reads TGCGCCAGCAGCCAAGAAAGGACTGGGAATCAGCCCCAGCATTTT.

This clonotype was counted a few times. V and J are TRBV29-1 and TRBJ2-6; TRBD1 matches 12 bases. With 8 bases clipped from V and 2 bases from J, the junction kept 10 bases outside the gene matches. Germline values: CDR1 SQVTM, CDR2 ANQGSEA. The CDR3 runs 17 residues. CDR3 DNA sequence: TGCAGCCCGGGGACAGGGGGCAAAGAAACTGGGGCCAACGTCCTGACTTTC. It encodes CSPGTGGKETGANVLTF.

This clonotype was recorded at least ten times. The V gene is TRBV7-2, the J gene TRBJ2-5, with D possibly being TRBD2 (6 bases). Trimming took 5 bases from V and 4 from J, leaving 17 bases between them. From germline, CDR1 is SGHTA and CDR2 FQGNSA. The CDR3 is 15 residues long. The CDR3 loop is CASSLMGGVGETQYF. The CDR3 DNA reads TGTGCCAGCAGCCTGATGGGGGGTGTGGGAGAGACCCAGTACTTC. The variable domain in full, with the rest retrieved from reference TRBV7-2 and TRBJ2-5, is GAGVSQSPSNKVTEKGKDVELRCDPISGHTALYWYRQSLGQGLEFLIYFQGNSAPDKSGLPSDRFSAERTGGSVSTLTIQRTQQEDSAVYLCASSLMGGVGETQYFGPGTRLLVL.

DNA of the CDR3: TGTGCCAGCAGTCTAGGCCGACGGTATTCGAATGGCTACACCTTC. Translated, it gives CASSLGRRYSNGYTF. V gene TRBV12-3 or TRBV12-4 combines with J gene TRBJ1-2; no reliable D call. Trimming took 5 bases from V and 6 from J, leaving 19 bases between them. This CDR3 spans 15 amino acids.

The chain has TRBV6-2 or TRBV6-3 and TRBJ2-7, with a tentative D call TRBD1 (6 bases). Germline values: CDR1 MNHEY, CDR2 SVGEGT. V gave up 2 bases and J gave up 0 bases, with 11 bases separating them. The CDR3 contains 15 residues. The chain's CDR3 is CASSYTGPSSYEQYF. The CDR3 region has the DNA TGTGCCAGCAGTTACACAGGGCCTAGCTCCTACGAGCAGTACTTC.